A selection of T cell receptor beta chains follows, all from one sample in a study of blood T cell repertoires in COVID-19. This table comes from immunoSEQ multiplex PCR, and its TCRdb copy is limited to in-frame clones, with some not included. The table includes some 110,000 clones, approximately 83% detected once. Sequencing was carried out using peripheral blood. These receptors originate from a woman older than 75 with active or convalescent COVID-19. Both conserved end residues are part of each CDR3. D genes are given only for firm matches. A row's size may be missing; if present it is once, few, many or a size class.

CDR3 DNA	CDR3 protein	J gene	D gene	CDR3 length	V gene	clone size
TGTGCCAGCAGTTCCCGGGGGGATGGCTACACCTTC	CASSSRGDGYTF	TRBJ1-2	-	12	TRBV6-6	-
TGTGCCAGCAGCCATCGAGGGGAAGCTTTCTTT	CASSHRGEAFF	TRBJ1-1	-	11	TRBV14	few
TGTGCCACCAGTGATAGGGGGGGCGCGCAGTATTTT	CATSDRGGAQYF	TRBJ2-3	-	12	TRBV24-1	-
TGTGCCAGCAGTTCGGACAGGGACACCGGGGAGCTGTTTTTT	CASSSDRDTGELFF	TRBJ2-2	TRBD1	14	TRBV27	-
TGCGCCAGCAGCCGCACTCCCGGGACTGCCTACAATGAGCAGTTCTTC	CASSRTPGTAYNEQFF	TRBJ2-1	-	16	TRBV4-3	-
TGTGCCAGCTCCCGTCAGAATCAGGACGGGGAGCTGTTTTTT	CASSRQNQDGELFF	TRBJ2-2	-	14	TRBV18	-
TGCAGTGCTGAGGACAGAGAGGCTTTCTTT	CSAEDREAFF	TRBJ1-1	-	10	TRBV20-1	-
TGTGCCAGCTCACCGGGACAGGGGAACGCCGGAAACACCATATATTTT	CASSPGQGNAGNTIYF	TRBJ1-3	TRBD1	16	TRBV18	-
TGTGCCAGTGTAGGGACTAGCGGGTTCTACGAGCAGTACTTC	CASVGTSGFYEQYF	TRBJ2-7	TRBD2	14	TRBV11-3	once
TGTGCCAGCAGCTGGGGACAGGTCTGGGAGACCCAGTACTTC	CASSWGQVWETQYF	TRBJ2-5	TRBD1	14	TRBV7-2	once
TGTGCCAGCAGATACCCGACTAGCGGGGGGGCAGATACGCAGTATTTT	CASRYPTSGGADTQYF	TRBJ2-3	TRBD2	16	TRBV2	-
TGTGCCAGCAGTTCGGGGAAGGCGTCTTACACCTTC	CASSSGKASYTF	TRBJ1-2	-	12	TRBV28	-
TGTGCCAGCAGCCCTCTAGCGGGGGGTTCAGATACGCAGTATTTT	CASSPLAGGSDTQYF	TRBJ2-3	TRBD2	15	TRBV5-4	few
TGTGCCACCAGTGATGGAGGGGAGACTAATGAAAAACTGTTTTTT	CATSDGGETNEKLFF	TRBJ1-4	-	15	TRBV24-1	-
TGTGCCAGCAGTAAGGGACAGGGGGACCATAGCAATCAGCCCCAGCATTTT	CASSKGQGDHSNQPQHF	TRBJ1-5	TRBD1	17	TRBV2	-
TGTGCCAGCACCTCACCTTCCCAGGTAGCGGGATCCTACAATGAGCAGTTCTTC	CASTSPSQVAGSYNEQFF	TRBJ2-1	TRBD2	18	TRBV27	-
TGTGCCAGCGCTCCAGGGAGGAACTATGGCTACACCTTC	CASAPGRNYGYTF	TRBJ1-2	-	13	TRBV19	-
TGTGCCAGCAGCTTAGCTAGCGGGGGGGCGTGGGAGACCCAGTACTTC	CASSLASGGAWETQYF	TRBJ2-5	TRBD2	16	TRBV7-2	-
TGTGCCAGCAAGCCGGACAGTATCACCGGGGAGCTGTTTTTT	CASKPDSITGELFF	TRBJ2-2	-	14	TRBV28	-
TGTGCCAGCAAGTTGGGGGCGTCAATTGGAAACACCATATATTTT	CASKLGASIGNTIYF	TRBJ1-3	-	15	TRBV6-5	-
TGTGCCAGCAGCCAAACCGTCTCCGGGACAGGGGTGGGGTCACCCCTCCACTTT	CASSQTVSGTGVGSPLHF	TRBJ1-6	TRBD1	18	TRBV5-6	-
TGTGCCAGCAGCTTGGCCGGCGGGGCGAGCTCCTACGAGCAGTACTTC	CASSLAGGASSYEQYF	TRBJ2-7	-	16	TRBV5-8	-
TGTGCCAGCAGCCAAGCACTAGCGGGGGGACATGAGCAGTTCTTC	CASSQALAGGHEQFF	TRBJ2-1	TRBD2	15	TRBV3-1/TRBV3-2	-
TGCGCCAGCAGCTTGGCCGTCCCGGGACAGGATGCCCTAAATAGCAATCAGCCCCAGCATTTT	CASSLAVPGQDALNSNQPQHF	TRBJ1-5	TRBD1	21	TRBV5-1	-
TGTGCCAGCAGCTTAGAGGGACAGGGTCATCAGCCCCAGCATTTT	CASSLEGQGHQPQHF	TRBJ1-5	TRBD1	15	TRBV7-8	-
TGTGCCAGTAGTCCCCAAGCGGCCACAGATACGCAGTATTTT	CASSPQAATDTQYF	TRBJ2-3	-	14	TRBV19	few
TGTGCCAGCAGTGAAGACAGGGCAAGGGATCAGCCCCAGCATTTT	CASSEDRARDQPQHF	TRBJ1-5	-	15	TRBV6-1	-
TGTGCCAGCTCACCAGTGACAGGTACCAATCAGCCCCAGCATTTT	CASSPVTGTNQPQHF	TRBJ1-5	-	15	TRBV18	-
TGTGCCAGCAGTGGGCGGACAGGGACTAACACCGGGGAGCTGTTTTTT	CASSGRTGTNTGELFF	TRBJ2-2	TRBD1	16	TRBV6-1	few
TGTGCCAGCAGCCTCTCCGGGACAGGGCTAAGGCGCTCTGGAAACACCATATATTTT	CASSLSGTGLRRSGNTIYF	TRBJ1-3	TRBD1	19	TRBV3-1/TRBV3-2	-
TGTGCCAGCAGGAGAACCACTGAAGCTTTCTTT	CASRRTTEAFF	TRBJ1-1	-	11	TRBV6-5	-
TGTGCCAGCAGCTTAGGGCAGACGGACGAGCAGTACTTC	CASSLGQTDEQYF	TRBJ2-7	-	13	TRBV7-3	-
TGTGCCAGCAGTGGTTGGTCTAGCGTTGGCGAGCAGTACTTC	CASSGWSSVGEQYF	TRBJ2-7	-	14	TRBV2	-
TGTGCCATCAGTGACCAGGGGTATGGCTACACCTTC	CAISDQGYGYTF	TRBJ1-2	-	12	TRBV10-3	-
TGTGCCAGCAGTTTGAGGTATCACGAAAATGGCTACACCTTC	CASSLRYHENGYTF	TRBJ1-2	-	14	TRBV28	few
TGTGCCTGGAGTTTTTCACTAGTCGGAGTAGATACGCAGTATTTT	CAWSFSLVGVDTQYF	TRBJ2-3	-	15	TRBV30	-
TGTGCCAGCAGCGGGGGGACTAGCCGGTGGTTCTTC	CASSGGTSRWFF	TRBJ2-1	TRBD2	12	TRBV5-4	-
TGTGCCAGTATAGACAGGGTGGCGACACTCCCACTCGCTGCTGAAGCTTTCTTT	CASIDRVATLPLAAEAFF	TRBJ1-1	TRBD1	18	TRBV19	-
TGTGCCCGAAAGACAGGGAGTGGTAATTCACCCCTCCACTTT	CARKTGSGNSPLHF	TRBJ1-6	TRBD1	14	TRBV30	once
TGTGCCAGCTCCGGGACCAGGGGAGAAACTGAAGCTTTCTTT	CASSGTRGETEAFF	TRBJ1-1	-	14	TRBV18	once
TGCAGCGTTAAGCCTACGAACGACGAGCAGTACTTC	CSVKPTNDEQYF	TRBJ2-7	-	12	TRBV29-1	few
TGTGCCAGCAGCGCCTCAGGATCTGGGGCCAACGTCCTGACTTTC	CASSASGSGANVLTF	TRBJ2-6	-	15	TRBV7-2	-
TGTGCCAGCAACGGACTAGCTCTCTCAGATACGCAGTATTTT	CASNGLALSDTQYF	TRBJ2-3	TRBD2	14	TRBV2	once
TGTGCCAGCAGCCGCCAGGGCTCTAATAATGAAAAACTGTTTTTT	CASSRQGSNNEKLFF	TRBJ1-4	-	15	TRBV5-8	-
TGTGCCACCAGCAGAGATGAGGGTACCCCTTCTAGCGGGGGCCCTTATAGCACAGATACGCAGTATTTT	CATSRDEGTPSSGGPYSTDTQYF	TRBJ2-3	TRBD2	23	TRBV15	-
TGTGCCAGCAGCCCGGGGGGGCTAGCGGGAAGGGAGACCCAGTACTTC	CASSPGGLAGRETQYF	TRBJ2-5	TRBD2	16	TRBV3-1/TRBV3-2	few
TGTGCCAGCAGCCCAGGACAGAGGAACACTGAAGCTTTCTTT	CASSPGQRNTEAFF	TRBJ1-1	-	14	TRBV5-6	-
TGTGCCAGCAGACGGAACAGGGGGCGACTTGTGGAGCAGTACTTC	CASRRNRGRLVEQYF	TRBJ2-7	TRBD1	15	TRBV2	-
TGCGCCAGCAGCCCGGGACAGGACAATCAGCCCCAGCATTTT	CASSPGQDNQPQHF	TRBJ1-5	TRBD1	14	TRBV5-1	-
TGTGCCAGCTCACCACCGGCGGGAGACGACCAAGAGACCCAGTACTTC	CASSPPAGDDQETQYF	TRBJ2-5	TRBD2	16	TRBV18	-
TGTGCCAGCAGTCCCAATCCGGGACAGGGGGTATTGTTAGACGGCTACACCTTC	CASSPNPGQGVLLDGYTF	TRBJ1-2	TRBD1	18	TRBV27	-